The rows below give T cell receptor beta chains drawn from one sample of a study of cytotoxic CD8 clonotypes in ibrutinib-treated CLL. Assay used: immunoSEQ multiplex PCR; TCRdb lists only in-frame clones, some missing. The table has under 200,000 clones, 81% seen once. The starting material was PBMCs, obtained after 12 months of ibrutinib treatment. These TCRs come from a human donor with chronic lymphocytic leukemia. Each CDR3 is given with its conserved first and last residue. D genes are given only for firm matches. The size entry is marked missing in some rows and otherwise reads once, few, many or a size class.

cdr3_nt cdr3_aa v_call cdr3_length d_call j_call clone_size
TGCAGCGTTCGGGGGATGGGGGATACGCAGTATTTT CSVRGMGDTQYF TRBV29-1 12 NA TRBJ2-3 NA
TGTGCCAGCAGTGGGGGCCAGGGAGCCGGGGAGCTGTTTTTT CASSGGQGAGELFF TRBV2 14 NA TRBJ2-2 NA
TGTGCCTGGAGCACACAAAGCGGACAGCAGTTCTTC CAWSTQSGQQFF TRBV30 12 NA TRBJ2-1 NA
TGTGCCAGCAGCTTCAGTCCCAGCACAGATACGCAGTATTTT CASSFSPSTDTQYF TRBV7-2 14 NA TRBJ2-3 NA
TGTGCCGTCCGGGACAGCTCCTACGAGCAGTACTTC CAVRDSSYEQYF TRBV6-1 12 TRBD1 TRBJ2-7 NA
TGTGCCAGCAGTTTAGTCGGGACGGTGAACTATGGCTACACCTTC CASSLVGTVNYGYTF TRBV27 15 NA TRBJ1-2 NA
TGTGCCAGCAGCTTGTCCGGGATGGGCAAAAACATTCAGTACTTC CASSLSGMGKNIQYF TRBV7-8 15 NA TRBJ2-4 NA
TGTGCCAGCAGCGGAAACTTAGATACGCAGTATTTT CASSGNLDTQYF TRBV9 12 NA TRBJ2-3 NA
TGTGCCAGCAGCTTAGAAGCAACTAATGAAAAACTGTTTTTT CASSLEATNEKLFF TRBV7-8 14 NA TRBJ1-4 NA
TGTGCCAGCAGCCACCCCTCCCTCCTAGCGGGGCGGGAGCAGTACTTC CASSHPSLLAGREQYF TRBV7-2 16 TRBD2 TRBJ2-7 NA
TGTGCCAGCAGCTTAAGGCCCCGACAGACCGCTCGGAGGGACACTGAAGCTTTCTTT CASSLRPRQTARRDTEAFF TRBV7-8 19 NA TRBJ1-1 NA
TGTGCCAGCCGGGGACAGGGCTCCTACAATGAGCAGTTCTTC CASRGQGSYNEQFF TRBV11-2 14 TRBD1 TRBJ2-1 NA
TGTGCCAGCTCACCACTACAAGCTGACGAGCAGTACTTC CASSPLQADEQYF TRBV18 13 NA TRBJ2-7 NA
TGTGCCAGCAGTTTAGGGCGGTCCTACGAGCAGTACTTC CASSLGRSYEQYF TRBV27 13 NA TRBJ2-7 NA
TGTGCCAGCAGTGATAGGGCGGGGGGGCAGTATACGCAGTATTTT CASSDRAGGQYTQYF TRBV2 15 TRBD2 TRBJ2-3 NA
TGTGCCAGCAGTTTTTCTGGGGGACTCTCTGGAAACACCATATATTTT CASSFSGGLSGNTIYF TRBV28 16 NA TRBJ1-3 NA
TGTGCCAGTAGTATCCCCACAATCTCTGGAAACACCATATATTTT CASSIPTISGNTIYF TRBV19 15 NA TRBJ1-3 NA
TGTGCCAGTAGTATCGAGGGTATCGCAAACGCCCTTAGTCCCCAGCATTTT CASSIEGIANALSPQHF TRBV19 17 NA TRBJ1-5 few
TGTGCCTGGAGTGTACGGGGGTGGCTGGGAAACACCATATATTTT CAWSVRGWLGNTIYF TRBV30 15 NA TRBJ1-3 NA
TGTGCCAGTAGTACCCTGGACCTTCAGGTGAATGAGCAGTTCTTC CASSTLDLQVNEQFF TRBV19 15 NA TRBJ2-1 NA
TGTGCCAGCACCCGAGCAGGGACCCCATTGGACGGCTACACCTTC CASTRAGTPLDGYTF TRBV28 15 NA TRBJ1-2 NA
TGTGCCAGCAGCCAAGATGGAGGGAGCACAGATACGCAGTATTTT CASSQDGGSTDTQYF TRBV4-2 15 NA TRBJ2-3 NA
TGTGCCATCAGTCCGGCCTATAACACCGGGGAGCTGTTTTTT CAISPAYNTGELFF TRBV10-3 14 NA TRBJ2-2 NA
TGTGCCAGCAGCCGTGGACTATGGTCGTATGGCTACACCTTC CASSRGLWSYGYTF TRBV14 14 NA TRBJ1-2 NA
TGTGCCAGTAGTATACAGGGCCTCCAAGAGACCCAGTACTTC CASSIQGLQETQYF TRBV19 14 NA TRBJ2-5 NA
TGTGCCAGCAGCGTAGATTCAGCTCCCACAGATACGCAGTATTTT CASSVDSAPTDTQYF TRBV9 15 NA TRBJ2-3 NA
TGTGCCAGCAGCCTCCAGCGGGGGCTTGGGGAGACCCAGTACTTC CASSLQRGLGETQYF TRBV7-9 15 TRBD2 TRBJ2-5 NA
TGTGCCATCAGTGATCAGGGTATGTTCTCTGGAAACACCATATATTTT CAISDQGMFSGNTIYF TRBV10-3 16 NA TRBJ1-3 NA
TGCAGCGTTGGTAAGGCAAAAACTGGGGCCAACGTCCTGACTTTC CSVGKAKTGANVLTF TRBV29-1 15 NA TRBJ2-6 NA
TGCGCCAGCAGCTTAGACGAGCAGTACTTC CASSLDEQYF TRBV5-1 10 NA TRBJ2-7 once
TGTGCCAGCAGCTTAGCAGCAGGGGCGGACACCGGGGAGCTGTTTTTT CASSLAAGADTGELFF TRBV7-9 16 NA TRBJ2-2 NA
TGTGCCAGCAGCTTAGTAGGGTTCTATGGCTACACCTTC CASSLVGFYGYTF TRBV11-2 13 NA TRBJ1-2 NA